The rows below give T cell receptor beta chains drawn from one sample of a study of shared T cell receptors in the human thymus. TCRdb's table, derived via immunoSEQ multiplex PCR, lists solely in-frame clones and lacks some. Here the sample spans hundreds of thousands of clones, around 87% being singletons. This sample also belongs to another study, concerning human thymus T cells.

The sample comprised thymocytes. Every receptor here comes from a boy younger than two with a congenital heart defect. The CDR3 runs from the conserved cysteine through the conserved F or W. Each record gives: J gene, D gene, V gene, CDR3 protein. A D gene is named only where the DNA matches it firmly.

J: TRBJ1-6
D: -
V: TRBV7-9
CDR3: CASSLVVPGSYNSPLHF

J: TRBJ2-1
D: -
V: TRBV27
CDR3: CASKASSYNEQFF

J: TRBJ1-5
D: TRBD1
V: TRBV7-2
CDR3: CASSSNPRDRAIIQPQHF

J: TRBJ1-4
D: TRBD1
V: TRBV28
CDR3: CASSLNYRDRGIGGNEKLFF

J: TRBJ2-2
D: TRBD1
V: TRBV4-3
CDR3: CASSQGQVHTGELFF

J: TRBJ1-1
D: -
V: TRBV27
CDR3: CASSLSMEGKTHMNTEAFF

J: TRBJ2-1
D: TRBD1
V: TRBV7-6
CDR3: CASRLGRTGGHNEQFF

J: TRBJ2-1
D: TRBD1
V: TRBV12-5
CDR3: CASGTGTGFSEQFF

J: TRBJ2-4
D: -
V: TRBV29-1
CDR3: CSVGSGDDIQYF

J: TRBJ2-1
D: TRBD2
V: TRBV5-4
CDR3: CASSRTSGFNYNEQFF

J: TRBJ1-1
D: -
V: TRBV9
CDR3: CASSVSGRWDTEAFF

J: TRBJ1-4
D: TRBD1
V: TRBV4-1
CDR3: CASSQDLFGGQGAYNEKLFF

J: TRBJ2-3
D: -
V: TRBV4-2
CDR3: CASSQAGLSTDTQYF

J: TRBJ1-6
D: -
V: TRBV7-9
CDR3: CASSPREYSPLHF

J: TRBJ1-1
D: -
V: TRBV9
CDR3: CASSAGTGRGSEAFF

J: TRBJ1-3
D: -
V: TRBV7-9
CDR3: CASSYRNTIYF

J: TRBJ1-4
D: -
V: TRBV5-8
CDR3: CASSLAPNEKLFF

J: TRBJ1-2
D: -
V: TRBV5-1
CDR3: CASSLQRKTAHRSGDYGYTF

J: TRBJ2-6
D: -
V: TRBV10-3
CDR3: CAISEVLFRSPISGANVLTF

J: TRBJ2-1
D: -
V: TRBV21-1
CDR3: CASTVTSGNTREQFF

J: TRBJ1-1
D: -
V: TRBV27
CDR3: CASSTLQGNTEAFF

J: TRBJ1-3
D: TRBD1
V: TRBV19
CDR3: CASNRQGSSGNTIYF

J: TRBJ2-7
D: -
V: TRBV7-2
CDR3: CASSLAFGHLYDSYEQYF

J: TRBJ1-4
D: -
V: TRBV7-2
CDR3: CASSYQLPNEKLFF

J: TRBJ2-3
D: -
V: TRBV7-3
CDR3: CASSLRGGPSTDTQYF

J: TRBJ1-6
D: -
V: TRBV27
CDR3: CASSFGGDNSPLHF

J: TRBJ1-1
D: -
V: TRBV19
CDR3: CASTSRRGEAFF